This entry describes one TCR beta chain. Antigen: not known. These data are taken from a study of T cell responses to AZD1222 COVID-19 vaccine. General study results and limits: Donors in the cohort were predominantly white British and more often female, and clonal diversity was possibly underestimated.

This CDR3 spans 13 amino acids. V was trimmed by 1 base and J by 12 bases, leaving 16 bases between them. CDR1 and CDR2 (germline): SEHNR, FQNEAQ (reference sequence). Here immunoSEQ multiplex PCR was the method, and the copy in TCRdb shows in-frame clones only, minus some. The data hold some 280,000 clones, with 90% to 95% observed a single time. The sample was peripheral blood, taken 28 days after the second AZD1222 dose. The gene calls are TRBV7-9 and TRBJ2-7, with D possibly matching TRBD2 (6 bases). This TCR was recovered from an adult who received the AZD1222 COVID-19 vaccine. CDR3 sequence reads: CASSLDRGTRGYF. The CDR3 nucleotides are TGTGCCAGCAGCTTAGATCGCGGGACCCGTGGGTACTTC. Full variable domain (remainder filled in from reference TRBV7-9 and TRBJ2-7): DTGVSQNPRHKITKRGQNVTFRCDPISEHNRLYWYRQTLGQGPEFLTYFQNEAQLEKSRLLSDRFSAERPKGSFSTLEIQRTEQGDSAMYLCASSLDRGTRGYFGPGTRLTVT.